A selection of T cell receptor beta chains follows, all from one sample in a study of blood T cell repertoires in COVID-19. Clones were sequenced by immunoSEQ multiplex PCR, and TCRdb holds only the in-frame ones, with some missing. Here the sample spans 90,000 to 120,000 clones, about four fifths being singletons. Material for sequencing was peripheral blood. These receptors were collected from a woman in her seventies with acute or convalescent COVID-19. Each CDR3 is given with its conserved first and last residue. A D gene is named only where the DNA matches it firmly. The size field is filled for only some rows; it gives once, few, many or a size class.

v_call: TRBV5-1; clone_size: NA; d_call: NA; j_call: TRBJ1-2; cdr3_aa: CASSLVYSPPGYTF; cdr3_nt: TGCGCCAGCAGCTTGGTTTACAGCCCGCCTGGCTACACCTTC
v_call: TRBV6-5; clone_size: NA; d_call: TRBD1; j_call: TRBJ1-4; cdr3_aa: CAGRQGASDNEKLFF; cdr3_nt: TGTGCCGGCCGACAGGGGGCTTCAGATAATGAAAAACTGTTTTTT
v_call: TRBV2; clone_size: NA; d_call: NA; j_call: TRBJ2-2; cdr3_aa: CASSVSPNRAAAGELFF; cdr3_nt: TGTGCCAGCAGTGTTTCCCCAAACAGGGCGGCTGCCGGGGAGCTGTTTTTT
v_call: TRBV11-2; clone_size: NA; d_call: TRBD2; j_call: TRBJ2-7; cdr3_aa: CASSPGLAGVQYF; cdr3_nt: TGTGCCAGCAGCCCGGGGTTAGCGGGAGTACAGTACTTC
v_call: TRBV6-2/TRBV6-3; clone_size: once; d_call: NA; j_call: TRBJ2-1; cdr3_aa: CASSPRLNEQFF; cdr3_nt: TGTGCCAGCAGTCCCCGTTTAAATGAGCAGTTCTTC
v_call: TRBV18; clone_size: NA; d_call: NA; j_call: TRBJ2-6; cdr3_aa: CASSPGHLTSGANVLTF; cdr3_nt: TGTGCCAGCTCACCCGGACACCTGACCTCTGGGGCCAACGTCCTGACTTTC
v_call: TRBV27; clone_size: NA; d_call: TRBD2; j_call: TRBJ2-1; cdr3_aa: CASSLLAGVHEQFF; cdr3_nt: TGTGCCAGCAGTTTACTAGCGGGAGTACATGAGCAGTTCTTC
v_call: TRBV6-5; clone_size: NA; d_call: NA; j_call: TRBJ1-1; cdr3_aa: CASSIGRAEAFF; cdr3_nt: TGTGCCAGCAGTATCGGCAGGGCTGAAGCTTTCTTT
v_call: TRBV7-3; clone_size: NA; d_call: NA; j_call: TRBJ1-1; cdr3_aa: CASSLNGMNTEAFF; cdr3_nt: TGTGCCAGCAGCTTAAACGGGATGAACACTGAAGCTTTCTTT
v_call: TRBV7-2; clone_size: few; d_call: NA; j_call: TRBJ1-1; cdr3_aa: CASSSQGGRYTEAFF; cdr3_nt: TGTGCCAGCAGCTCCCAGGGAGGAAGGTACACTGAAGCTTTCTTT
v_call: TRBV10-3; clone_size: NA; d_call: TRBD1; j_call: TRBJ2-7; cdr3_aa: CATGDREYEQYF; cdr3_nt: TGTGCCACGGGGGACAGGGAATACGAGCAGTACTTC
v_call: TRBV4-3; clone_size: NA; d_call: NA; j_call: TRBJ1-5; cdr3_aa: CASSLGTSVNQPQHF; cdr3_nt: TGCGCCAGCAGCCTCGGGACATCTGTCAATCAGCCCCAGCATTTT
v_call: TRBV19; clone_size: NA; d_call: TRBD1; j_call: TRBJ1-5; cdr3_aa: CASSLPTGGNQPQHF; cdr3_nt: TGTGCCAGTAGTCTCCCTACAGGGGGTAATCAGCCCCAGCATTTT
v_call: TRBV7-2; clone_size: NA; d_call: NA; j_call: TRBJ2-1; cdr3_aa: CASSSSRLGVNEQFF; cdr3_nt: TGTGCCAGCAGCTCCTCGAGACTAGGCGTCAATGAGCAGTTCTTC
v_call: TRBV7-9; clone_size: once; d_call: NA; j_call: TRBJ2-3; cdr3_aa: CASSSIPLGLTDTQYF; cdr3_nt: TGTGCCAGCAGCTCGATTCCGTTAGGACTCACAGATACGCAGTATTTT
v_call: TRBV10-1; clone_size: NA; d_call: TRBD2; j_call: TRBJ2-3; cdr3_aa: CASSAQGGTADTQYF; cdr3_nt: TGCGCCAGCAGTGCCCAGGGAGGGACTGCTGATACGCAGTATTTT
v_call: TRBV28; clone_size: NA; d_call: NA; j_call: TRBJ1-1; cdr3_aa: CASSTYLDTEAFF; cdr3_nt: TGTGCCAGCAGTACTTACCTGGACACTGAAGCTTTCTTT
v_call: TRBV29-1; clone_size: NA; d_call: NA; j_call: TRBJ2-2; cdr3_aa: CSVEDLQGREELFF; cdr3_nt: TGCAGCGTTGAAGATCTTCAGGGCAGGGAAGAGCTGTTTTTT
v_call: TRBV6-5; clone_size: NA; d_call: TRBD1; j_call: TRBJ1-6; cdr3_aa: CASSYSGTGNSPLHF; cdr3_nt: TGTGCCAGCAGTTACTCGGGGACAGGGAATTCACCCCTCCACTTT
v_call: TRBV4-1; clone_size: NA; d_call: TRBD2; j_call: TRBJ2-1; cdr3_aa: CASSRGTSDFSYNEQFF; cdr3_nt: TGCGCCAGCAGCCGTGGGACTAGCGACTTCTCCTACAATGAGCAGTTCTTC
v_call: TRBV7-8; clone_size: NA; d_call: NA; j_call: TRBJ1-6; cdr3_aa: CASSLERVTYNSPLHF; cdr3_nt: TGTGCCAGCAGCTTAGAGAGGGTAACCTATAATTCACCCCTCCACTTT
v_call: TRBV18; clone_size: NA; d_call: TRBD1; j_call: TRBJ2-2; cdr3_aa: CASSPRTGNAGELFF; cdr3_nt: TGTGCCAGCTCACCCCGGACAGGGAATGCCGGGGAGCTGTTTTTT
v_call: TRBV27; clone_size: NA; d_call: TRBD1; j_call: TRBJ2-7; cdr3_aa: CASSLSSGQGTYEQYF; cdr3_nt: TGTGCCAGCAGTTTATCCTCGGGACAGGGTACTTACGAGCAGTACTTC
v_call: TRBV2; clone_size: few; d_call: TRBD1; j_call: TRBJ1-5; cdr3_aa: CASSEDMTGNNQPQHF; cdr3_nt: TGTGCCAGCAGTGAAGATATGACAGGGAACAATCAGCCCCAGCATTTT